Listed below are T cell receptor beta chains from one sample, sequenced in a study of T cells in Graves' hyperthyroidism and ophthalmopathy. TCRdb re-derived calls from the multiplex PCR reads in MiXCR, one entry per CDR3 protein. The sample includes 550,000 to 800,000 distinct CDR3 sequences, 17% of them seen just once. The material sequenced was blood. These receptors originate from a man between 50 and 59 years old with Graves' hyperthyroidism. Each CDR3 is given with its conserved first and last residue. Fields, in order: D gene, J gene, V gene, clone size, CDR3 DNA, CDR3 protein. A D gene is named only where the DNA matches it firmly. Size values are once, few and many counts, or a class for expanded clones, and some rows have none.

NA	TRBJ1-1	TRBV4-3	NA	TGCGCCAGCAGCCAGTTCCCGGGACCGAGAAACACTGAAGCTTTCTTT	CASSQFPGPRNTEAFF
NA	TRBJ2-3	TRBV11-2	few	TGTGCCAGCAGCGATACAGGGTCTGGGGGCGATACGCAGTATTTT	CASSDTGSGGDTQYF
NA	TRBJ1-5	TRBV6-1	few	TGTGCCAGCAGTGAAGTTACAGGTAGCAATCAGCCCCAGCATTTT	CASSEVTGSNQPQHF
NA	TRBJ1-6	TRBV4-1	NA	TGCGCCAGCAGCCAAGACCCCCCAATTGTTTCACCCCTCCACTTT	CASSQDPPIVSPLHF
TRBD1	TRBJ2-6	TRBV27	NA	TGTGCCAGCAGTTTCATGGGACAGGGGGCATCTGGGGCCAACGTCCTGACTTTC	CASSFMGQGASGANVLTF
TRBD1	TRBJ2-4	TRBV28	NA	TGTGCCAGCAGTTCGCGGGACAGGGAGTACTTC	CASSSRDREYF
NA	TRBJ1-2	TRBV5-1	many	TGCGCCAGCAGCTTGGGGACATCGAACTATGGCTACACCTTC	CASSLGTSNYGYTF
NA	TRBJ2-7	TRBV7-9	NA	TGTGCCAGCAGCTTAGCCACAAGGGCCGAGCAGTACTTC	CASSLATRAEQYF
NA	TRBJ1-5	TRBV15	NA	TGTGCCACCAGCAGAGATTTTCAGCCCCAGCATTTT	CATSRDFQPQHF
NA	TRBJ1-1	TRBV5-1	NA	TGCGCCAGCAGCTTGGAGGGACAACTAGGCACTGAAGCTTTCTTT	CASSLEGQLGTEAFF
TRBD2	TRBJ2-1	TRBV7-9	NA	TGTGCCAGCAGCCCCACGAGCGGTACTAGCGGGGCGTACAATGAGCAGTTCTTC	CASSPTSGTSGAYNEQFF
NA	TRBJ2-7	TRBV12-3/TRBV12-4	many	TGTGCCAGCAGTTTAAGCCCCATGTACCAGCAGTACTTC	CASSLSPMYQQYF
NA	TRBJ1-1	TRBV10-2	NA	TGCGCCAGCAGTGAGTCTCGCTCGACTGAAGCTTTCTTT	CASSESRSTEAFF
NA	TRBJ1-2	TRBV11-2	NA	TGTGCCAGCAGCTTAGCGTGGGGGGGGAACTATGGCTACACCTTC	CASSLAWGGNYGYTF